The clone carrying this TCR beta chain was seen repeatedly, ten times or more. Its antigen is not known. This entry is derived from a study of T cells in Graves' hyperthyroidism and ophthalmopathy. Study-wide results and caveats: Blood shared most expanded thyroid clonotypes above 0.001. Ophthalmopathy was model-predicted a median approximately six months pre-onset.

Amplification of TCR beta CDR3 regions was performed using RNA transcripts as template. When the TCR CDR3 underwent first-round RT-PCR, the HTBI primer set was used. TCRdb recomputed calls from the multiplex PCR reads with MiXCR, one row per CDR3 protein. The repertoire holds roughly 500,000 distinct CDR3 sequences, with over 45% as singletons. Uncontrolled infections, other autoimmune diseases, pregnancy or lactation led to exclusion of patients. This receptor was identified in an adult woman with Graves' disease, either hyperthyroidism or ophthalmopathy (not recorded which). Sequencing was carried out using peripheral blood or thyroid tissue (not recorded which).

CDR3 in DNA: TGTGCCAGGGACACGGGGGTCCCCACTGAAGCTTTCTTT. Residues: CARDTGVPTEAFF. V gene TRBV2 combines with J gene TRBJ1-1; possibly TRBD1 for D (5 bases). The CDR3 contains 13 residues. Per germline, CDR1 SNHLY and CDR2 FYNNEI. V dropped 9 bases and J dropped 4 bases, with 15 bases sitting between them.